Described below is a single TCR beta chain sequence and its context. This entry is derived from a study of spatial heterogeneity in lung cancer. Study-wide context: When follow-up PBMC samples existed, they were sequenced (at a median of about two years after resection).

TCRdb independently ran MiXCR on the 5' RACE reads; one entry per CDR3 protein. In the table there are under 45,000 distinct CDR3 sequences, under 9% of which are singletons. The time point denotes: blood at routine non-recurrence follow-up after resection. The receptor's source is a male donor with early-stage non-small cell lung cancer. The material was PBMCs, obtained at follow-up.

In nucleotides, the CDR3 is TGCAGCGCCCTACAGGGGAGTACTGAAGCTTTCTTT. Its translation is CSALQGSTEAFF. The J gene is TRBJ1-1, the V gene TRBV29-1; 7 bases map to TRBD1. The length of the CDR3 is 12 residues. The V gene end was trimmed by 7 bases and the J gene end by 5 bases; junction bases not matched to a gene: 7. CDR1 is SQVTM and CDR2 is ANQGSEA in the germline V gene.